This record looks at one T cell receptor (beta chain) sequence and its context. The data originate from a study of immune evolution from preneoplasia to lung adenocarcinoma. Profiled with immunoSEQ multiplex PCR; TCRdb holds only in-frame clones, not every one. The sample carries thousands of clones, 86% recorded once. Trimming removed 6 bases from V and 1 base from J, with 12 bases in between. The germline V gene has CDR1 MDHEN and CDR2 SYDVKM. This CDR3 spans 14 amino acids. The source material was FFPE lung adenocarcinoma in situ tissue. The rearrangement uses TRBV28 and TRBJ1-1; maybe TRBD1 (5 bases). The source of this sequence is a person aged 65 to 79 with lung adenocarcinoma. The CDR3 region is CASSHGGENTEAFF. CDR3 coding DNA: TGTGCCAGCAGCCACGGGGGTGAGAACACTGAAGCTTTCTTT.